This T cell receptor (beta chain) was identified during a study of Tregs in tolerant kidney transplant recipients. Whole-study results and caveats: Few patients were studied, so findings need validation in larger groups.

This table comes from immunoSEQ multiplex PCR, and its TCRdb copy is limited to in-frame clones, with some not included. The table records about 90,000 clones, 93% of them present only once. Recipients received nonmyeloablative bone marrow transplants from related graft donors, with transient mixed chimerism. Thawed PBMCs were FACS-sorted into unstimulated CD4+CD25+CD127- regulatory T cells, CD4+CD25- non-regulatory cells, CD4 and CD8 cells. Germline V gives CDR1 SGHRS, CDR2 YFSETQ. Trimming cost V 1 base and J 0 bases, with 11 bases left between them. CDR3 size: 16 residues. On this clone: Its antigen is not known.

This receptor was identified in a human patient who received a combined kidney and bone marrow transplant. T cells may partly derive from the graft donor. The chain employs TRBV5-1 and TRBJ2-1, with D possibly matching TRBD2 (5 bases). Specimen: CD4+ T cells from blood (PBMCs), collected 12 months after the transplant. The CDR3 bases are TGCGCCAGCAGCTTGCCTCCGGGGAGCTCCTACAATGAGCAGTTCTTC. This translates into CASSLPPGSSYNEQFF.